This entry lists 20 T cell receptor beta chains sequenced from one sample in a study of cytomegalovirus exposure and HLA in healthy donors. In the PCR, 60 Vbeta and 13 Jbeta primers were used. Produced via immunoSEQ multiplex PCR; TCRdb's table is partial and in-frame only. This table holds 150,000 to 200,000 clones, around four fifths found once. Sequencing was done on a sample of PBMCs. These receptors were taken from a man younger than 30 in good health and CMV-seropositive.

The CDR3 here is CASGRGGPTDTQYF. The CDR3 DNA is TGCGCCAGCGGGAGGGGGGGTCCCACAGATACGCAGTATTTT. The gene calls are TRBV5-1 and TRBJ2-3, with D possibly matching TRBD2 (7 bases). The CDR3 extends over 14 amino acids. Germline lookup yields CDR1 SGHRS and CDR2 YFSETQ. With 7 bases removed from V and 2 bases from J, the gap between germline ends came to 14 bases.

J is TRBJ1-2 and V is TRBV4-1; 8 bases fit TRBD1. CDR1 is MGHRA and CDR2 is YSYEKL in the germline V gene. The V gene end was trimmed by 1 base and the J gene end by 2 bases; junction bases not matched to a gene: 12. The length of the CDR3 is 18 residues. The CDR3 here is CASSQGGTGPRPNYGYTF. The DNA of the CDR3 is TGCGCCAGCAGCCAAGGGGGGACAGGACCTCGACCAAACTATGGCTACACCTTC.

This clone was counted a few times. The chain carries TRBV14 and TRBJ2-7, with a weak D call TRBD2 (5 bases). Germline-derived CDR1 and CDR2 are SGHDN and FVKESK. This CDR3 contains 15 residues. The ends were cut back, 3 bases at V and 6 bases at J, with 18 bases in the middle. CDR3 in amino acids: CASSHRGSPPVEQYF. CDR3 nucleotide sequence: TGTGCCAGCAGCCATCGGGGAAGTCCTCCGGTCGAGCAGTACTTC.

This clone is a singleton in its sample. V usage is TRBV14 and J usage is TRBJ1-1, with D possibly matching TRBD1 (5 bases). The V gene's germline CDR1 is SGHDN and CDR2 FVKESK. The CDR3 spans 11 residues. V was trimmed by 1 base and J by 8 bases, leaving 5 bases between them. The CDR3 DNA reads as TGTGCCAGCAGCCAAGCAGGGGAAGCTTTCTTT. Residues: CASSQAGEAFF.

Note on this clone: A read error may produce the germline difference seen at one junction end. The chain joins TRBV19 to TRBJ2-2; D perhaps matches TRBD1 (5 bases). This CDR3 is built from 13 residues. CDR1 is LNHDA, CDR2 SQIVND, per germline (reference sequence). The CDR3 DNA follows: TGTGTCAGTATAGGGGTGGGCACCGGGGAGCTGTTTTTT. Amino acids: CVSIGVGTGELFF.

The rearrangement links TRBV28 to TRBJ1-5; D gene unclear. The germline gives CDR1 MDHEN, CDR2 SYDVKM. The CDR3 covers 14 residues. Trimming cost V 9 bases and J 7 bases, with 19 bases left between them. In DNA, the CDR3 is TGTGCCAGTCGTAGGCTGAGGATTGACCAGCCCCAGCATTTT. This encodes CASRRLRIDQPQHF.

The chain carries TRBV5-4 and TRBJ1-2, with 12 positions matching TRBD1. The trim removed 1 base at V and 7 bases at J, leaving 5 bases unmatched. The CDR3 has 15 residues. The germline CDR1 and CDR2 sequences are SGHNT and YYREEE (reference sequence). For the CDR3, the DNA is TGTGCCAGCAGCTTGTTGGGACAGGGGGCGTCTGGCTACACCTTC. It translates to CASSLLGQGASGYTF.

The CDR3 nucleotides read TGTGCCAGCATCCCCACAGGGTCCACTCAGCCCCAGCATTTT. Residues: CASIPTGSTQPQHF. This rearrangement joins TRBV28 to TRBJ1-5; the D gene is possibly TRBD1 (6 bases). The CDR3 length is 14 residues. Looked up from germline, CDR1 is MDHEN and CDR2 is SYDVKM. V lost 7 bases to trimming and J lost 6 bases, with 16 bases between them.

This clone was counted only a few times. The V and J genes are TRBV6-1 and TRBJ1-2; perhaps TRBD1 as D (5 bases). There are 11 residues in the CDR3. Germline V lookup: CDR1 MNHNS, CDR2 SASEGT. The V gene lost 8 bases and the J gene lost 5 bases, with 9 bases spanning the gap. CDR3 protein: CASGGGYGYTF. For the CDR3, the DNA is TGTGCCAGCGGGGGGGGTTATGGCTACACCTTC.

The chain recombines TRBV5-4 with TRBJ2-5; 11 bases fit TRBD1. J lost 1 base, V lost 4 bases, and 6 bases had no gene match. Germline CDR1 and CDR2: SGHNT and YYREEE (reference sequence). This CDR3 comprises 16 residues. Here the CDR3 DNA reads TGTGCCAGCAGCGTGGGGACAGGGGGTGCCCAAGAGACCCAGTACTTC. It codes for CASSVGTGGAQETQYF.

The chain combines TRBV15 with TRBJ2-1, with 14 bases aligning to TRBD2. V dropped 5 bases and J dropped 7; count of bases not matched to a gene: 7. In germline, CDR1 is LNHNV, CDR2 YYDKDF (reference sequence). This CDR3 contains 16 residues. For the CDR3, the DNA is TGTGCCACCAGCTGGAGGACTAGCGGGAGGATAAATGAGCAGTTCTTC. Translating gives CATSWRTSGRINEQFF.

V and J are TRBV27 and TRBJ2-7; D might be TRBD2 (6 bases). The germline V gene encodes CDR1 MNHEY and CDR2 SMNVEV (reference sequence). V lost 4 bases and J 2 bases, leaving 18 bases between the germline ends. The CDR3 runs to 16 residues. Here the CDR3 DNA reads TGTGCCAGCAGTTCCCCAAGCGCTAGCGAACCCTACGAGCAGTACTTC. Protein product: CASSSPSASEPYEQYF.

This rearrangement joins TRBV5-5 to TRBJ1-4; maybe TRBD1 (5 bases). Between the trimmed V and J ends, which lost 2 bases and 8 bases, there was a span of 10 bases. The CDR3 has 13 amino acids. Germline CDR1 reads SGHKS; CDR2 reads YYEKEE (reference sequence). The CDR3 loop is CASSLQASEKLFF. The CDR3 DNA is TGTGCCAGCAGCTTACAGGCCTCAGAAAAACTGTTTTTT.

The count of this clone is one. V usage is TRBV2 and J usage is TRBJ1-3; D uncertain. Germline V gives CDR1 SNHLY, CDR2 FYNNEI. This CDR3 spans 15 amino acids. V shed 5 bases and J shed 0 bases, with 11 bases lying between them. CDR3 sequence reads: CASSYSQSSGNTIYF. CDR3 sequence (DNA): TGTGCCAGCAGTTACTCACAGAGCTCTGGAAACACCATATATTTT.

CDR3 region: CASSLGASYEQYF. Here the CDR3 DNA reads TGTGCCAGCAGCTTGGGGGCCTCCTACGAGCAGTACTTC. The rearrangement links TRBV5-6 to TRBJ2-7, with D hard to call. V lost 0 bases and J 0 bases, leaving 4 bases between the germline ends. This CDR3 has 13 residues. Germline CDR1 reads SGHDT; CDR2 reads YYEEEE.

The J gene is TRBJ2-3, the V gene TRBV5-1; D is uncertain. CDR1 SGHRS and CDR2 YFSETQ come from the germline V gene. The CDR3 sequence is 14 residues long. With 0 bases removed from V and 2 bases from J, the gap between germline ends came to 7 bases. CDR3 in DNA: TGCGCCAGCAGCTTGGTTGAGCTCACAGATACGCAGTATTTT. This translates into CASSLVELTDTQYF.

This clone was counted a few times. This sequence joins TRBV7-2 and TRBJ2-7; 13 bases are a match to TRBD2. There are 17 residues in the CDR3. Germline assignment: CDR1 SGHTA and CDR2 FQGNSA. The junction had 6 bases not matched to a gene; V was cut back by 1 base and J by 3 bases. CDR3 nucleotide sequence: TGTGCCAGCAGCTTAGGGACTAGCGGGAGAGGTATCTACGAGCAGTACTTC. It translates to CASSLGTSGRGIYEQYF.

The chain combines TRBV7-8 with TRBJ1-1; D remains unclear. V lost 2 bases to trimming and J lost 0 bases, with 10 bases between them. The V gene's germline CDR1 is SGHVS and CDR2 FQNEAQ. The CDR3 has 15 amino acids. Here the CDR3 reads CASSLLRPLNTEAFF. The CDR3 DNA reads as TGTGCCAGCAGCTTATTGAGGCCCCTGAACACTGAAGCTTTCTTT.

This chain links TRBV7-2 with TRBJ2-3, with a possible D match to TRBD2 (5 bases). V lost 4 bases and J 3 bases, leaving 14 bases between the germline ends. This CDR3 contains 15 residues. The germline gives CDR1 SGHTA, CDR2 FQGNSA. The CDR3 nucleotides read TGTGCCAGCAGCTACCTGCGGGCAATGACAGATACGCAGTATTTT. This codes for CASSYLRAMTDTQYF.

This clone showed up just a few times. The rearrangement joins TRBV5-1 to TRBJ2-2; perhaps TRBD1 as D (5 bases). The CDR3 contains 16 residues. The V gene's germline CDR1 is SGHRS and CDR2 YFSETQ. Trimming took off 6 bases at V and 4 bases at J, with 19 bases between the two ends. CDR3 amino acids: CASTRGALVGTGELFF. DNA for the CDR3: TGCGCCAGCACTAGGGGTGCTTTGGTGGGCACCGGGGAGCTGTTTTTT. Full variable domain (outside the CDR3, taken from reference TRBV5-1 and TRBJ2-2): KAGVTQTPRYLIKTRGQQVTLSCSPISGHRSVSWYQQTPGQGLQFLFEYFSETQRNKGNFPGRFSGRQFSNSRSEMNVSTLELGDSALYLCASTRGALVGTGELFFGEGSRLTVL.